This T cell receptor beta chain was recovered during a study of cytomegalovirus exposure and HLA in healthy donors. Study at large: Inside one of the first data releases sat 85 million or so unique TCRs taken from HLA-typed donors. Broader study findings: Within a later analysis, the majority of CMV-associated TCR beta chains appeared HLA-restricted. It has been reported that TCR beta sequences accurately predicted the HLA-A and HLA-B alleles of most subjects.

The germline V gene encodes CDR1 SNHLY and CDR2 FYNNEI. V shed 6 bases and J 5 bases; nucleotides not matched to a gene: 8. The CDR3 has 14 residues. A note on this clone: The antigen remains undetermined.

This PCR relied on a set of 60 Vbeta primers and 13 Jbeta primers. Profiling relied on immunoSEQ multiplex PCR, and the TCRdb table lists in-frame clones only, not all of them. The repertoire includes roughly 100,000 clones, 82% of them detected once, and approximately 3.6% sits in the top ten. Sequenced input: PBMCs. The origin of this receptor is a man younger than 45 in good health and CMV-seropositive. The rearrangement joins TRBV2 to TRBJ1-1; 8 bases are shared with TRBD1. This CDR3 reads CASSARRDRTEAFF. The CDR3, as DNA: TGTGCCAGCAGCGCTAGAAGGGACAGGACTGAAGCTTTCTTT.